The 3 T cell receptor beta chains presented below share a single source sample, sequenced in a study of T cell responses to AZD1222 COVID-19 vaccine. Here immunoSEQ multiplex PCR was the method, and the copy in TCRdb shows in-frame clones only, minus some. The data show tens of thousands of clones, roughly 84% seen once. Material: peripheral blood, obtained on day 0 of AZD1222 vaccination. These TCRs come from an adult in good health.

The V gene is TRBV19, the J gene TRBJ1-3, with D hard to call. This CDR3 is built from 13 residues. Looked up from germline, CDR1 is LNHDA and CDR2 is SQIVND (reference sequence). V was trimmed by 7 bases and J by 0 bases, leaving 7 bases between them. CDR3 amino acids: CASTRDSGNTIYF. The CDR3 nucleotides are TGTGCCAGTACCCGGGACTCTGGAAACACCATATATTTT. Based on the CDR3 plus reference TRBV19 and TRBJ1-3, the full variable domain is DGGITQSPKYLFRKEGQNVTLSCEQNLNHDAMYWYRQDPGQGLRLIYYSQIVNDFQKGDIAEGYSVSREKKESFPLTVTSAQKNPTAFYLCASTRDSGNTIYFGEGSWLTVV.

This clone was observed once. The rearrangement links TRBV23-1 to TRBJ2-2, with D perhaps matching TRBD2 (6 bases). Being an ORF, TRBV23-1 has a function that is uncertain. V lost 4 bases and J lost 6, with 15 bases in between. This CDR3 spans 15 amino acids. The CDR3 reads CASSLPVRRAGELFF. CDR3 bases: TGCGCCAGCAGTCTCCCAGTCCGGAGGGCCGGGGAGCTGTTTTTT.

This chain links TRBV3-1 (or the pseudogene TRBV3-2) with TRBJ1-6; D not resolved. Between the trimmed V and J ends, which lost 3 bases and 0 bases, there was a span of 21 bases. There are 20 residues in the CDR3. Germline CDR1 LGHDT, CDR2 YNNKEL (reference sequence). CDR3 loop: CASSQGFLGMMSSYNSPLHF. The CDR3 DNA follows: TGTGCCAGCAGCCAGGGGTTTTTAGGAATGATGAGCTCCTATAATTCACCCCTCCACTTT.